This TCR beta chain was documented in a study of blood T cells in healthy people across ages. Study observations and caveats: PBMCs that were unsorted prevented a conclusive naive versus antigen-experienced comparison. Higher naive T cell percentage went strongly together with higher TCR beta diversity.

The use of a sample-barcoded 5' primer and a J-beta primer mix characterized a second PCR of about 7 to 12 cycles. TCRdb passed the 5' RACE reads through MiXCR, listing each CDR3 protein once. The data show hundreds of thousands of distinct CDR3 sequences, 35% to 40% seen once. V was shortened by 4 bases and J by 5 bases, with 11 bases between the two germline ends. This CDR3 is built from 13 residues. From germline, CDR1 is SGHTA and CDR2 FQGTGA. On this clonotype: Its specificity is unknown.

The V call is TRBV7-3, the J call TRBJ1-2; TRBD1 might be the D (6 bases). The sample taken for sequencing was blood. This TCR was sampled from a man in his late teens or twenties in good health. The CDR3 DNA follows: TGTGCCAGCAGCTCGGGGGGGCAGTATGGCTACACCTTC. Its translation: CASSSGGQYGYTF.